This TCR beta chain was recovered during a study of T cells and Merkel cell carcinoma outcomes. Study findings and constraints: In Merkel cell carcinoma, repertoire and T-cell density reportedly predicted outcomes.

Per the germline V gene, CDR1 is MRHNA and CDR2 is SNTAGT. This CDR3 has 14 residues. TCRdb's table, derived via immunoSEQ multiplex PCR, lists solely in-frame clones and lacks some. The table shows more than 9,500 clones, with roughly 95% occurring only once. Regarding this clone: Its antigen is as yet unknown. At one end the junction does not follow the germline gene, possibly because of a read error.

The sample taken for sequencing was tumor tissue from Merkel cell carcinoma. The chain has TRBV6-4 and TRBJ1-2, with D unclear. This TCR came from a human donor with Merkel cell carcinoma. The CDR3 region has the DNA TGTACCAGCAGTCGCACGGGGAACGGTGATGGCTACACCTTC. It yields the protein CTSSRTGNGDGYTF.